The entry that follows covers one T cell receptor (beta chain) sequence. What it recognizes is unknown. This sample is part of a study of blood T cells in healthy people across ages. Study-wide points: TCR beta diversity per million T cells fell roughly linearly with age.

Alongside a J-beta primer mix, a sample-barcoded 5' primer served in a second PCR lasting roughly 7 to 11 cycles. Each CDR3 protein gets one entry after TCRdb re-called the 5' RACE reads with MiXCR. The sample lists about 680,000 distinct CDR3 sequences; roughly 49% were seen once. The CDR3 runs to 14 residues. V lost 1 base and J lost 3, with 10 bases in between. CDR1 is LNHNV and CDR2 is YYDKDF in the germline V gene (reference sequence). Caucasian, healthy and from Russia, the donors were aged between about 6 and 100. Each sample used at least 6.5 million PBMCs. Total RNA extracted from each sample amounted to at least 5.5 micrograms.

The source is an older woman in good health. The specimen was blood. This sequence joins TRBV15 and TRBJ2-7; tentatively, D is TRBD2 (6 bases). The CDR3 DNA reads as TGTGCCACCAGCAGAGTGGACGGGAGCTACGAGCAGTACTTC. This encodes CATSRVDGSYEQYF.